These 8 T cell receptor beta chains originate from one sample sequenced in a study of shared clonotypes between healthy human individuals. Sequenced by immunoSEQ multiplex PCR; TCRdb stores in-frame clones only, minus some. This table holds about 490,000 clones, roughly four fifths found once. Sequencing used PBMCs. The receptors originated from a woman in her 40s in good health. Some clones in this sample may be carry-over from other donors' samples.

V and J are TRBV13 and TRBJ2-1; the D gene is possibly TRBD2 (6 bases). This CDR3 has 14 residues. Germline CDR1 PRHDT, CDR2 FYEKMQ (reference sequence). V was trimmed by 5 bases and J by 6 bases, leaving 14 bases between them. CDR3 sequence: CASSAAREINEQFF. CDR3 nucleotide sequence: TGTGCCAGCAGCGCTGCCCGGGAGATCAATGAGCAGTTCTTC.

The CDR3 nucleotides are TGTGCCAGCAGCTTGGTGGGGAGAAACGGTCGCCACGAGCAGTACTTC. It yields the protein CASSLVGRNGRHEQYF. The chain links TRBV5-4 to TRBJ2-7, with D possibly TRBD2 on 5 matching bases. V lost 0 bases to trimming and J lost 5 bases, with 18 bases between them. Germline-derived CDR1 and CDR2 are SGHNT and YYREEE (reference sequence). CDR3 length: 16 amino acids.

The rearrangement links TRBV9 to TRBJ2-1; 11 nucleotides agree with TRBD2. V lost 4 bases to trimming and J lost 5 bases; unmatched junction nucleotides: 8. The germline CDR1 and CDR2 sequences are SGDLS and YYNGEE. The CDR3 covers 16 residues. The CDR3 DNA is TGTGCCAGCAGCCCACTGACTAGCGGGGTGAACAATGAGCAGTTCTTC. Translation gives CASSPLTSGVNNEQFF.

V and J are TRBV28 and TRBJ2-2, with 14 bases that match TRBD2. Germline V gene sequence: CDR1 MDHEN, CDR2 SYDVKM. V lost 4 bases and J lost 2; bases outside the gene matches: 6. CDR3 length: 18 amino acids. In DNA form, the CDR3 reads TGTGCCAGCAGTTGGGGGACTAGCGGGAGATCTAACACCGGGGAGCTGTTTTTT. Translation: CASSWGTSGRSNTGELFF.

V is TRBV5-1 and J is TRBJ1-2; D remains unclear. Trimming shortened V by 0 bases and J by 4 bases, and 7 bases separated the two germline ends. Germline V gene lookup returns CDR1 SGHRS and CDR2 YFSETQ. The CDR3 extends over 13 amino acids. The CDR3 reads CASSLGVSYGYTF. The CDR3 nucleotides read TGCGCCAGCAGCTTGGGCGTCAGCTATGGCTACACCTTC. The full variable domain, its missing parts supplied by reference TRBV5-1 and TRBJ1-2, is KAGVTQTPRYLIKTRGQQVTLSCSPISGHRSVSWYQQTPGQGLQFLFEYFSETQRNKGNFPGRFSGRQFSNSRSEMNVSTLELGDSALYLCASSLGVSYGYTFGSGTRLTVV.

The V gene is TRBV27, the J gene TRBJ2-7, with 10 bases fitting TRBD2. The CDR3 contains 19 residues. CDR1 is MNHEY and CDR2 is SMNVEV in the germline V gene (reference sequence). V dropped 3 bases and J dropped 2; count of bases not matched to a gene: 16. The CDR3 DNA follows: TGTGCCAGCAGTTTCCGAGTAAAGGGGGTAGCGGGAGGTCCCTACGAGCAGTACTTC. Its protein product is CASSFRVKGVAGGPYEQYF.

This clone was detected once. The CDR3 DNA is TGTGCCAGCAGCCAAGTGAGATACGAGCAGTACTTC. Translated, it gives CASSQVRYEQYF. The gene calls are TRBV14 and TRBJ2-7; D remains ambiguous. V gave up 1 base and J gave up 4 bases, with 5 bases separating them. This CDR3 spans 12 amino acids. The germline V gene encodes CDR1 SGHDN and CDR2 FVKESK.

The chain links TRBV10-3 to TRBJ1-1, with D unclear. V lost 2 bases and J 1 base, leaving 5 bases between the germline ends. This CDR3 region has 13 residues. From germline, CDR1 is ENHRY and CDR2 SYGVKD. As DNA, the CDR3 is TGTGCCATCAGTGAGACAGAGAACACTGAAGCTTTCTTT. Translated: CAISETENTEAFF.